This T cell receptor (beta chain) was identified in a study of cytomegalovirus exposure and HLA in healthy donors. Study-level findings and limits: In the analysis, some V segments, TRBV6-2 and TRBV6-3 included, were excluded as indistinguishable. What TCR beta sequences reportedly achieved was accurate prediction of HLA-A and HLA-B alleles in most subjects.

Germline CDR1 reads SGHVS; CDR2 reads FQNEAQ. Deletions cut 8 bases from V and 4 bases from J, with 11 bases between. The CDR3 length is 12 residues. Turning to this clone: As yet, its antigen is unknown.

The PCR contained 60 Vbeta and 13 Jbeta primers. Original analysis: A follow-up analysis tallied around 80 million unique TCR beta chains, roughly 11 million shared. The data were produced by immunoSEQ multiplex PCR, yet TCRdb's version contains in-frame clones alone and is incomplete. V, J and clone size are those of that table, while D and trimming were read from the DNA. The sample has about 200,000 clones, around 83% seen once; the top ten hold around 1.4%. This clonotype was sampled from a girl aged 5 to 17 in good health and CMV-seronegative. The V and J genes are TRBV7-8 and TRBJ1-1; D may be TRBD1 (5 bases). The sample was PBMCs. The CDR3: CASHTGGTEAFF. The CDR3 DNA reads TGTGCCAGCCACACCGGGGGCACTGAAGCTTTCTTT.